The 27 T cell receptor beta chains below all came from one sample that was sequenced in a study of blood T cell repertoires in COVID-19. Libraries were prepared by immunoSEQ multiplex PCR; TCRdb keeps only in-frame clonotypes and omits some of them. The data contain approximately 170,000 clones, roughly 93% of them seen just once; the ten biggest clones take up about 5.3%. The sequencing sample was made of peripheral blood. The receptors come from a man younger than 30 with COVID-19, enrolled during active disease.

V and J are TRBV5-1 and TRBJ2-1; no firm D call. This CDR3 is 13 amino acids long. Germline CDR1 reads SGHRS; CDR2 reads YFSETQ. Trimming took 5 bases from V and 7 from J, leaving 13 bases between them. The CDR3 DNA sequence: TGCGCCAGCAGACTCGGAGACGGGAATGAGCAGTTCTTC. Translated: CASRLGDGNEQFF.

Here the CDR3 DNA reads TGTGCCAGCAGCTTGACAGGGTCTGGGGCCAACGTCCTGACTTTC. As protein: CASSLTGSGANVLTF. The rearrangement joins TRBV5-6 to TRBJ2-6, with D tentatively TRBD1 (6 bases). The CDR3 covers 15 residues. Trimming took off 1 base at V and 1 base at J, with 6 bases between the two ends. Germline CDR1 reads SGHDT; CDR2 reads YYEEEE. Supplemented by reference TRBV5-6 and TRBJ2-6, the full variable domain reads DAGVTQSPTHLIKTRGQQVTLRCSPKSGHDTVSWYQQALGQGPQFIFQYYEEEERQRGNFPDRFSGHQFPNYSSELNVNALLLGDSALYLCASSLTGSGANVLTFGAGSRLTVL.

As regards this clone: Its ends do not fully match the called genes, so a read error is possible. The CDR3 sequence: CASSIAGIEAFF. The CDR3 DNA follows: TGTGCCAGCAGTATAGCCGGGATTGAAGCTTTCTTT. The chain is built from TRBV12-3 or TRBV12-4 and TRBJ1-1; D unresolved. The CDR3 extends over 12 amino acids.

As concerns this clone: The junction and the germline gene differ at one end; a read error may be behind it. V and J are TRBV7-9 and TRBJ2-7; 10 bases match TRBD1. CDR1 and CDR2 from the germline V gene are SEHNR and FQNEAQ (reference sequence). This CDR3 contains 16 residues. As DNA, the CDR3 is TGTGCCAGCAGCTTACAAGACCCGGGACAGGGGTCATACGGGCTCTTC. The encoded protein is CASSLQDPGQGSYGLF.

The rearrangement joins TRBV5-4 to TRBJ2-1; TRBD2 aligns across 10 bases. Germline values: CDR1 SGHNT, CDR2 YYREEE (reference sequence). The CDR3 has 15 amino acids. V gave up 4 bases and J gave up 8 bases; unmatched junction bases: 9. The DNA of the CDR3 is TGTGCCAGCAGCCCGGGACTAGCGAGTGGGGATGAGCAGTTCTTC. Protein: CASSPGLASGDEQFF.

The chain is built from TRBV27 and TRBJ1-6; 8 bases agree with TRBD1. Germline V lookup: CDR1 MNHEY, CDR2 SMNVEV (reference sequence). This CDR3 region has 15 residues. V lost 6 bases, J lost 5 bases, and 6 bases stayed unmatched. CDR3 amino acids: CASSLDRVDNSPLHF. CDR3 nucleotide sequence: TGTGCCAGCAGCCTGGACAGGGTGGATAATTCACCCCTCCACTTT.

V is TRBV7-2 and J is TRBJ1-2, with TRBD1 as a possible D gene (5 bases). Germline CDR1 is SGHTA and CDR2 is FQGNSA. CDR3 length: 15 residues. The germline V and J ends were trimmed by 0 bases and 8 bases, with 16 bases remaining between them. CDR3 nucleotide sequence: TGTGCCAGCAGCTTAGCATCAGGGTTTTCTGAAGGCTACACCTTC. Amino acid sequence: CASSLASGFSEGYTF.

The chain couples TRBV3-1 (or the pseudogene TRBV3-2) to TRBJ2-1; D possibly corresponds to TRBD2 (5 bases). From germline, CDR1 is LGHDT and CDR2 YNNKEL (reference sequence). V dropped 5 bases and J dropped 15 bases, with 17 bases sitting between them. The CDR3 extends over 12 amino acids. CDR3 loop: CASSRTSLLLFF. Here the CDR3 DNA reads TGTGCCAGCAGCAGAACTAGTTTGTTATTGTTCTTC.

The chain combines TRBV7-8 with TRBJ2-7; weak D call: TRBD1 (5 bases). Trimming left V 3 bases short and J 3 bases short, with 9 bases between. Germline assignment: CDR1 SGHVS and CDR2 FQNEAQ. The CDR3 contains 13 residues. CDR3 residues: CASSFSGHYEQYF. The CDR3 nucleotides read TGTGCCAGCAGCTTTAGTGGACACTACGAGCAGTACTTC.

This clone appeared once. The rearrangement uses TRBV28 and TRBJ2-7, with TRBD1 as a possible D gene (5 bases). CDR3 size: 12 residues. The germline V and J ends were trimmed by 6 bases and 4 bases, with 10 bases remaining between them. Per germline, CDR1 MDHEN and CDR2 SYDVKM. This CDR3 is CASSSRVYEQYF. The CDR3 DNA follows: TGTGCCAGCAGCTCCAGGGTGTACGAGCAGTACTTC. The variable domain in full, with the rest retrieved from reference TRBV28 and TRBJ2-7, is DVKVTQSSRYLVKRTGEKVFLECVQDMDHENMFWYRQDPGLGLRLIYFSYDVKMKEKGDIPEGYSVSREKKERFSLILESASTNQTSMYLCASSSRVYEQYFGPGTRLTVT.

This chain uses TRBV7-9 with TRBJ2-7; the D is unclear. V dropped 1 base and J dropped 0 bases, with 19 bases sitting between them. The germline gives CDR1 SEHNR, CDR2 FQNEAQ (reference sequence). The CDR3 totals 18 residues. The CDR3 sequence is CASSLGYDSPSSSYEQYF. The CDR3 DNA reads TGTGCCAGCAGCTTAGGGTACGACTCCCCGAGCAGCTCCTACGAGCAGTACTTC.

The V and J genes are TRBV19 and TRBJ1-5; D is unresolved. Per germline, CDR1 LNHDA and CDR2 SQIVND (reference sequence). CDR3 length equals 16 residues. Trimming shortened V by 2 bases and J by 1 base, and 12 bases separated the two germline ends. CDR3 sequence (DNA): TGTGCCAGTAGTATAATCAGAAACCCGAGCAATCAGCCCCAGCATTTT. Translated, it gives CASSIIRNPSNQPQHF.

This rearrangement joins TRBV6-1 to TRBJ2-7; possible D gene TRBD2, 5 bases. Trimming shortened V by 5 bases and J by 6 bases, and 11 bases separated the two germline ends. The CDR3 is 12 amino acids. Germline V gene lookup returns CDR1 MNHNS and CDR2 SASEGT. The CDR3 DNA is TGTGCCAGCAGTATGAGCGGATCCGAGCAGTACTTC. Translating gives CASSMSGSEQYF.

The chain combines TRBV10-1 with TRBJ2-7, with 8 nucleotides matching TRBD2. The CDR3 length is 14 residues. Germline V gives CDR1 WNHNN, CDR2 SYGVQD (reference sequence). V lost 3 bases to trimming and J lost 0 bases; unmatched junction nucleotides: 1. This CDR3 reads CASSEGTSSYEQYF. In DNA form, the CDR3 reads TGCGCCAGCAGTGAAGGGACTAGCTCCTACGAGCAGTACTTC.

CDR3 sequence reads: CASSKGLAYSYEQYF. CDR3 nucleotides: TGTGCCAGCAGCAAAGGACTAGCGTACTCCTACGAGCAGTACTTC. This rearrangement joins TRBV21-1 to TRBJ2-7; the D call in the table, TRBD2, was not verified against the DNA. TRBV21-1 is recorded as a pseudogene. This CDR3 has 15 residues.

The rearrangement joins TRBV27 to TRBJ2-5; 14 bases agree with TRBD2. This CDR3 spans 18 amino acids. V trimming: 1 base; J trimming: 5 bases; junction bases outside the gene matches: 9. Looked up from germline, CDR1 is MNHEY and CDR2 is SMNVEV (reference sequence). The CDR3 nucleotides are TGTGCCAGCAGTTTATACTTCGGACTAGCGGGAGGAGGTGAGACCCAGTACTTC. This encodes CASSLYFGLAGGGETQYF.

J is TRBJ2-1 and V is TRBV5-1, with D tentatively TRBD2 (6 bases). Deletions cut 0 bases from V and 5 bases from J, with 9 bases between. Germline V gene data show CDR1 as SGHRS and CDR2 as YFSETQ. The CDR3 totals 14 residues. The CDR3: CASSLAGTHNEQFF. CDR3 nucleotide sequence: TGCGCCAGCAGCTTGGCCGGGACTCACAATGAGCAGTTCTTC.

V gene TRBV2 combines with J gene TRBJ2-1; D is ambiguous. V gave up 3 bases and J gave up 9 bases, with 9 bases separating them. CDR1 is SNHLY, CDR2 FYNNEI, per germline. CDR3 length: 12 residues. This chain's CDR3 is CASSEVDGEQFF. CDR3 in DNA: TGTGCCAGCAGTGAGGTAGATGGTGAGCAGTTCTTC.

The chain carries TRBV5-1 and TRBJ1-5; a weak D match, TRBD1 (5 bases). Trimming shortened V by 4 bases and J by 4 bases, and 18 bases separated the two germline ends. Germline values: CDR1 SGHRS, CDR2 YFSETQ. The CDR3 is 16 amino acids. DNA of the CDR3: TGCGCCAGCAGCCCTGGGGGGGGAGTGCTTAATCAGCCCCAGCATTTT. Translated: CASSPGGGVLNQPQHF.

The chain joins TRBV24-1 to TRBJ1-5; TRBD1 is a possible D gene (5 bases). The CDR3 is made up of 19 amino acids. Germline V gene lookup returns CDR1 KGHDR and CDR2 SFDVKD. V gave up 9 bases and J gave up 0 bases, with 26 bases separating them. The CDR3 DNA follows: TGTGCCACCTACCGTGGGCAGGGAACTCCCGTTTATAGCAATCAGCCCCAGCATTTT. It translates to CATYRGQGTPVYSNQPQHF.

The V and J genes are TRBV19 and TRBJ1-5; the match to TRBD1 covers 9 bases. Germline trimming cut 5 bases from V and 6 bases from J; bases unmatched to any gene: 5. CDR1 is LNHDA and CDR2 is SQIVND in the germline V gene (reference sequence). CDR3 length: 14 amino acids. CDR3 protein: CASSGRQGGQPQHF. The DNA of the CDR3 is TGTGCCAGTAGTGGCCGACAGGGGGGTCAGCCCCAGCATTTT.

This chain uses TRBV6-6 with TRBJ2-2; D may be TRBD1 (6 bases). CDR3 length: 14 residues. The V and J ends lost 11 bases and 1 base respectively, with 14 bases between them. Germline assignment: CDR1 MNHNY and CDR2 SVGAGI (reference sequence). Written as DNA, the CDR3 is TGTGCCGTTATAGGACAGAAGAACACCGGGGAGCTGTTTTTT. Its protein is CAVIGQKNTGELFF.

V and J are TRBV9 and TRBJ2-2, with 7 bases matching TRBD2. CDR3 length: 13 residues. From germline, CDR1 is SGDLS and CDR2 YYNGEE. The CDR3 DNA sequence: TGTGCATCCCGGGGGGAGTTCACCGGGGAGCTGTTTTTT. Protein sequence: CASRGEFTGELFF.

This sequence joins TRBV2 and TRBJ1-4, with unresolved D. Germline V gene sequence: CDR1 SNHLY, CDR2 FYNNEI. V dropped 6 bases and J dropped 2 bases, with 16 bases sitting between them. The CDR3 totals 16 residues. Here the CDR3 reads CASSALRGGTNEKLFF. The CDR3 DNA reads TGTGCCAGCAGCGCCTTACGGGGAGGGACTAATGAAAAACTGTTTTTT.

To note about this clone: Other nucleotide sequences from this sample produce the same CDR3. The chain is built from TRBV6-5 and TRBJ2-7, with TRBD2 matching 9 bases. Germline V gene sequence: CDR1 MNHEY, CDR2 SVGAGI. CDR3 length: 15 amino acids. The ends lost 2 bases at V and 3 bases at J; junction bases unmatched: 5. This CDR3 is CASSYGGRGSYEQYF. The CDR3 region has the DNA TGTGCCAGCAGTTACGGCGGGAGGGGGAGCTACGAGCAGTACTTC.

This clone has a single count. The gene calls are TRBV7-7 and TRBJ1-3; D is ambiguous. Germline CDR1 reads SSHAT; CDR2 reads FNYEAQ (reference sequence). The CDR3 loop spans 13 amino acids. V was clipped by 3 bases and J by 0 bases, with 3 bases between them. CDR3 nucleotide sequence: TGTGCCAGCAGCTTGAGCTCTGGAAACACCATATATTTT. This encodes CASSLSSGNTIYF. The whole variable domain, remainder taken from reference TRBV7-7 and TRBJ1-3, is GAGVSQSPRYKVTKRGQDVTLRCDPISSHATLYWYQQALGQGPEFLTYFNYEAQPDKSGLPSDRFSAERPEGSISTLTIQRTEQRDSAMYRCASSLSSGNTIYFGEGSWLTVV.

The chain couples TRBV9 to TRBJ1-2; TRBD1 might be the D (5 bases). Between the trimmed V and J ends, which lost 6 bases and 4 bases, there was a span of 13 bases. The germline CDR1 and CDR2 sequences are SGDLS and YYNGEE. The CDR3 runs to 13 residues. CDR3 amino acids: CASNGGKGYGYTF. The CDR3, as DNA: TGTGCCAGCAACGGGGGGAAGGGCTATGGCTACACCTTC.